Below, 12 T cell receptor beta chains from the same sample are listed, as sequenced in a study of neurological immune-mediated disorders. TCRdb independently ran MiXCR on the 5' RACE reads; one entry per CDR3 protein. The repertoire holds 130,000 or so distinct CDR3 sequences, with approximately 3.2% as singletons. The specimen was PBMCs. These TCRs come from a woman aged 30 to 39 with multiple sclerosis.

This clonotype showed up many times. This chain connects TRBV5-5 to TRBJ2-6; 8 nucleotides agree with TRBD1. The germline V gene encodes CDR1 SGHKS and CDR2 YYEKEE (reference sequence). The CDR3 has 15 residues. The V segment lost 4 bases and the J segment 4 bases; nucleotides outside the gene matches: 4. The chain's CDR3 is CASSTDRAGANVLTF. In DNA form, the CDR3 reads TGTGCCAGCAGCACGGACAGGGCGGGGGCCAACGTCCTGACTTTC.

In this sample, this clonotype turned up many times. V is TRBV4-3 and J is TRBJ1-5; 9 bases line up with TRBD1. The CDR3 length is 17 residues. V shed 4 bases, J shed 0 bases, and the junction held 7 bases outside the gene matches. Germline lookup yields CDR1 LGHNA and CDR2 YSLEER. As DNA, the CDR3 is TGCGCCAGCAGCCCGGGACAGGGCGCGGATAGCAATCAGCCCCAGCATTTT. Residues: CASSPGQGADSNQPQHF.

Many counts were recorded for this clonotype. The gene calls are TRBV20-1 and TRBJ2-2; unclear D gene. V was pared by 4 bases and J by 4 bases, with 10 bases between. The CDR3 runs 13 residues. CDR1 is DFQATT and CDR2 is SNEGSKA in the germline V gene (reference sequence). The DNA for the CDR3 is TGCAGTGCTAAGGGATGGGGCACCGGGGAGCTGTTTTTT. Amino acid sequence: CSAKGWGTGELFF.

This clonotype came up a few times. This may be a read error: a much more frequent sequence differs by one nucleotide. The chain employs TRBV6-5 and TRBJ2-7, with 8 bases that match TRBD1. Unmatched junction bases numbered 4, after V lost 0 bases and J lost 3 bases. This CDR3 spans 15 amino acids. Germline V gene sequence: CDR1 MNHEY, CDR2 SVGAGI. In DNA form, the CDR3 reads TGTGCCAGCAGTTACTCGAATACAGGGGGCTACGAGCAGTACTTC. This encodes CASSYSNTGGYEQYF.

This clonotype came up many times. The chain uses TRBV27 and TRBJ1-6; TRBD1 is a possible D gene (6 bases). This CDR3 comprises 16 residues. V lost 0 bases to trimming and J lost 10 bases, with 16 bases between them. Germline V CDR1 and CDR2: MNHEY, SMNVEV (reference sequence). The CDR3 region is CASSLSYRVGSSPLHF. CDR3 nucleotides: TGTGCCAGCAGTTTATCTTACAGGGTCGGGAGCTCACCCCTCCACTTT.

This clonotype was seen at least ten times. The CDR3 reads CASSSSVGTEAFF. CDR3 nucleotides: TGTGCCAGCAGCTCATCGGTGGGCACTGAAGCTTTCTTT. The chain joins TRBV7-2 to TRBJ1-1; D remains ambiguous. The germline V gene encodes CDR1 SGHTA and CDR2 FQGNSA. The CDR3 runs to 13 residues. V dropped 4 bases and J dropped 4 bases, with 10 bases sitting between them.

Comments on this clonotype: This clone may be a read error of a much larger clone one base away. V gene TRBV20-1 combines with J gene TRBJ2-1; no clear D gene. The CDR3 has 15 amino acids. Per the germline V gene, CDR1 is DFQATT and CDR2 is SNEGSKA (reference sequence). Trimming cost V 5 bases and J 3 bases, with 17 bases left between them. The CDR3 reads CSAPWHQRNYNEQFF. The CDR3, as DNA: TGCAGTGCTCCATGGCACCAGCGTAACTACAATGAGCAGTTCTTC.

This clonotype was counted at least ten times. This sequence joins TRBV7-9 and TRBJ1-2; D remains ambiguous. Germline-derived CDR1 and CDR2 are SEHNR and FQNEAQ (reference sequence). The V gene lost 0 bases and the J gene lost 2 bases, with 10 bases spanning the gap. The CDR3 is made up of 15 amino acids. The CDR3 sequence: CASSLATWANYGYTF. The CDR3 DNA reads TGTGCCAGCAGCTTAGCGACTTGGGCAAACTATGGCTACACCTTC.

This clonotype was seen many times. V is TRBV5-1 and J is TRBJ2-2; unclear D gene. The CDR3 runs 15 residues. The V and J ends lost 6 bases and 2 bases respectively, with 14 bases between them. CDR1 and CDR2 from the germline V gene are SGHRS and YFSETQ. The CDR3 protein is CASTFWDPNTGELFF. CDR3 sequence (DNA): TGCGCCAGCACGTTTTGGGATCCAAACACCGGGGAGCTGTTTTTT.

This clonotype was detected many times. CDR3 residues: CASRTNKGNTIYF. The CDR3 DNA sequence: TGTGCCAGTAGAACCAACAAAGGAAACACCATATATTTT. The chain employs TRBV7-6 and TRBJ1-3; D is ambiguous. Trimming removed 9 bases at V and 4 bases at J, with 13 bases between. The CDR3 is made up of 13 amino acids. Per germline, CDR1 SGHVS and CDR2 FNYEAQ.

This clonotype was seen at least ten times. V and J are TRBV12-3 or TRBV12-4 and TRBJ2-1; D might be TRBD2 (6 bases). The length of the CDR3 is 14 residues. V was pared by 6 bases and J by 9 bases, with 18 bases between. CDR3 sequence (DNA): TGTGCCAGCAGGCCCACTAGCTCCCCGAGTGAGCAGTTCTTC. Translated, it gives CASRPTSSPSEQFF.

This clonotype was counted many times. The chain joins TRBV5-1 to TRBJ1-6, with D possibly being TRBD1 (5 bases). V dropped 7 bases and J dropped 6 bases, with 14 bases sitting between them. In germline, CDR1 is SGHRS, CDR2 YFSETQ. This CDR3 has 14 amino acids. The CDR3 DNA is TGCGCCAGCTGCAGGGAGAGGCGTAATTCACCCCTCCACTTT. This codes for CASCRERRNSPLHF.